The next 4 T cell receptor beta chains were all read from a single sample in a study of T cell repertoires in cytomegalovirus infection (dated by TCRdb to the late 2010s). TCRdb records Illumina HiSeq 1500 as the sequencer. TCRdb reworked the public reads: Q25 trimming with fastp, MiXCR clone assembly, productive beta chains retained. Records with the same CDR3 protein are collapsed into one entry carrying the most frequent genes and DNA. The sample table lists around 490,000 distinct CDR3 sequences, approximately 26% of them with a count of one. The top ten clones comprise about 13% of the sample. The sequenced sample was PBMCs. These receptors were collected from a human donor in good health (CMV status not recorded). Some clones in this sample may be carry-over from other donors' samples.

The rearrangement joins TRBV28 to TRBJ1-3; no reliable D call. V was clipped by 8 bases and J by 0 bases, with 5 bases between them. This CDR3 comprises 12 residues. Germline CDR1 reads MDHEN; CDR2 reads SYDVKM. The CDR3 here is CASVSSGNTIYF. In DNA form, the CDR3 reads TGTGCCAGCGTGAGCTCTGGAAACACCATATATTTT.

This clonotype turned up a few times. V is TRBV6-6 and J is TRBJ1-1; 8 bases map to TRBD1. The V segment lost 7 bases and the J segment 1 base; nucleotides outside the gene matches: 14. The CDR3 runs 17 residues. Germline loops: CDR1 MNHNY, CDR2 SVGAGI (reference sequence). CDR3 sequence reads: CASTDPNSGTGNTEAFF. CDR3 nucleotide sequence: TGTGCCAGCACCGACCCAAACTCCGGGACAGGGAACACTGAAGCTTTCTTT.

In this sample, this clonotype turned up once. The J gene is TRBJ2-2, the V gene TRBV7-2; D may correspond to TRBD1 or TRBD2 (5 bases each). The CDR3 is 16 amino acids. V was cut by 1 base and J by 0 bases, with 9 bases left in between. The germline gives CDR1 SGHTA, CDR2 FQGNSA. The CDR3 is CASSLDPGPNTGELFF. The DNA of the CDR3 is TGTGCCAGCAGCTTAGACCCGGGACCGAACACCGGGGAGCTGTTTTTT.

The rearrangement uses TRBV20-1 and TRBJ1-4; D is perhaps TRBD1 (5 bases). This CDR3 comprises 13 residues. The V end was cut by 6 bases, the J end by 0 bases, with 8 bases between. Germline assignment: CDR1 DFQATT and CDR2 SNEGSKA (reference sequence). The CDR3 reads CSATGSTNEKLFF. The CDR3 DNA is TGCAGTGCCACAGGTTCAACTAATGAAAAACTGTTTTTT.